Listed here is a single T cell receptor (beta chain). Antigen specificity is unknown. Sequence at one end of the junction differs from germline and may be a read error. Germline values: CDR1 SSHAT, CDR2 FNYEAQ (reference sequence). This CDR3 comprises 15 residues. The data were taken from a study of STAT5B mutations in CD4+ large granular lymphocyte leukemia. Study-wide findings and caveats: CD4-sorted patient repertoires seemed more clonal than healthy CD4+ repertoires. Top patient clones used TRBV06 genes more often: 8/27 versus 2/35 in controls.

Authors' analysis steps: The detection floor for productive clonotype frequency was 2.59 x 10-5. The table came from immunoSEQ multiplex PCR; TCRdb's copy has only in-frame clones and leaves some out. V and J calls and clone size are as listed in that table; D and trimming were resolved from the DNA. The table includes 45,000 to 55,000 clones, about 70% detected once. V usage is TRBV7-7 and J usage is TRBJ2-5; weak D call: TRBD1 (5 bases). The material sequenced was CD4+ T cells from blood buffy coats. This receptor was identified in a human donor in good health. CDR3 coding DNA: TGTGCTAGCAGCTTAGAGAGTTGGGGCGGAGAGACCCAGTACTTC. It codes for CASSLESWGGETQYF.